This T cell receptor beta chain emerged from a study of identical twins. TCRdb analysed the 5' RACE reads with MiXCR anew, one entry per CDR3 protein. Of fewer than 900,000 distinct CDR3 sequences in the sample, 18% were seen once. Germline V lookup: CDR1 SGHKS, CDR2 YYEKEE (reference sequence). CDR3 length: 15 residues. J gave up 0 bases and V 7 bases, and 7 bases lay outside the gene matches. The sample was also reused in another study, on T cells expressing NK-cell markers.

Sequencing input: PBMCs. This receptor was taken from a woman younger than 30 in good health. The chain employs TRBV5-5 and TRBJ2-1, with 7 bases that match TRBD2. The CDR3 DNA is TGTGCCAGCGATAGCGGGCTTAGCTCCTACAATGAGCAGTTCTTC. It encodes CASDSGLSSYNEQFF.